A single T cell receptor beta chain is shown here with its context. The CDR3 sequence is 14 residues long. CDR1 is LNHDA, CDR2 SQIVND, per germline (reference sequence). The V gene lost 3 bases and the J gene lost 0 bases, with 9 bases spanning the gap. The data were obtained in a study of blood T cell repertoires in COVID-19. Original processing notes: Estimation of nucleated cell counts relied on the amplification of reference gene primers. Profiling relied on immunoSEQ multiplex PCR, and the TCRdb table lists in-frame clones only, not all of them. V and J calls and clone size come straight from that table; D and trimming were deduced from the DNA. Of approximately 31,000 clones in the sample, approximately 90% were seen once.

This receptor was identified in a human donor in a cohort sampled during active COVID-19. Sequences were obtained from peripheral blood. This chain links TRBV19 with TRBJ2-7; D is undetermined. The CDR3 bases are TGTGCCAGTAGTATTGTCAAGAGCTCCTACGAGCAGTACTTC. Encoded protein: CASSIVKSSYEQYF.